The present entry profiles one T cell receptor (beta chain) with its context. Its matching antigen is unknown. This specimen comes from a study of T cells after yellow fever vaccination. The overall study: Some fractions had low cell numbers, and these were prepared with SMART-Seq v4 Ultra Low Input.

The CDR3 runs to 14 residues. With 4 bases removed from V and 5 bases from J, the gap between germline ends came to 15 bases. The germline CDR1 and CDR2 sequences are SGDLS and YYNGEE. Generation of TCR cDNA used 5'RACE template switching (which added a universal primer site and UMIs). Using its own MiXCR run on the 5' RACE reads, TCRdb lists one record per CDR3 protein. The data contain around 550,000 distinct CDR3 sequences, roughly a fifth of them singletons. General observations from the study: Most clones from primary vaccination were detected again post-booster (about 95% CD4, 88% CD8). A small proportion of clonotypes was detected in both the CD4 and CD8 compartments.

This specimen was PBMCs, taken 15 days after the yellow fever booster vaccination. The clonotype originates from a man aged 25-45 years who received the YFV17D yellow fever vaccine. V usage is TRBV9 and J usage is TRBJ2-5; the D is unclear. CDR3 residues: CASSQTQRSETQYF. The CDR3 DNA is TGTGCCAGCAGCCAGACACAACGTAGCGAGACCCAGTACTTC.